The next 13 T cell receptor beta chains were all read from a single sample in a study of PD-1 blockade in classical Hodgkin lymphoma. Time point meaning: cycle 4 day 1 (C4D1), after five to seven weeks of nivolumab. No patient escaped relapse after autologous stem cell transplantation, and brentuximab vedotin exposure varied. TCRdb's copy holds only in-frame clones and misses some; the assay was immunoSEQ multiplex PCR. This sample carries 30,000 or so clones, roughly 82% of them seen once, and the ten largest clones take under 20%. The specimen comprised peripheral blood mononuclear cells (PBMCs), sampled before the fourth cycle of nivolumab. These receptors all stem from a human donor with classical Hodgkin lymphoma.

The chain is built from TRBV7-3 and TRBJ2-5, with D hard to call. V was pared by 3 bases and J by 5 bases, with 25 bases between. The germline CDR1 and CDR2 sequences are SGHTA and FQGTGA. CDR3 length: 18 residues. The CDR3 here is CASSLVERSRPPGETQYF. CDR3 in DNA: TGTGCCAGCAGCTTGGTCGAAAGGTCCAGGCCTCCCGGGGAGACCCAGTACTTC.

This chain uses TRBV4-2 with TRBJ2-3, with D maybe TRBD1 (5 bases). V was pared by 4 bases and J by 0 bases, with 11 bases between. Germline lookup yields CDR1 LGHNA and CDR2 YNFKEQ. The CDR3 is 15 residues long. The CDR3 reads CASSPRQISTDTQYF. The DNA of the CDR3 is TGTGCCAGCAGCCCGAGACAGATAAGCACAGATACGCAGTATTTT.

The chain uses TRBV7-9 and TRBJ1-2, with D possibly matching TRBD1 (6 bases). The V and J ends lost 7 bases and 0 bases respectively, with 21 bases between them. Germline CDR1 is SEHNR and CDR2 is FQNEAQ (reference sequence). This CDR3 has 17 residues. The CDR3 loop is CASNLPDSHPTNYGYTF. DNA of the CDR3: TGTGCCAGCAATCTCCCGGACAGCCACCCCACTAACTATGGCTACACCTTC.

The chain links TRBV5-4 to TRBJ2-1, with D maybe TRBD2 (5 bases). Trimming stripped 2 bases from V and 1 base from J, with 10 bases between. The CDR3 sequence is 15 residues long. Germline CDR1 is SGHNT and CDR2 is YYREEE (reference sequence). CDR3 DNA: TGTGCCAGCAGCTTCGAGGGCCTGTCCTACAATGAGCAGTTCTTC. It encodes CASSFEGLSYNEQFF.

The CDR3 bases are TGCGCCAGCAGCCTGTCTTTCAGCACAGATACGCAGTATTTT. It encodes CASSLSFSTDTQYF. V gene TRBV5-1 combines with J gene TRBJ2-3; no definite D call. The germline V gene has CDR1 SGHRS and CDR2 YFSETQ. The CDR3 is 14 residues long. V was shortened by 4 bases and J by 0 bases, with 9 bases between the two germline ends.

V gene TRBV5-1 combines with J gene TRBJ1-1; D not certain. This CDR3 has 13 residues. Trimming took 4 bases from V and 5 from J, leaving 12 bases between them. CDR1 is SGHRS and CDR2 is YFSETQ in the germline V gene. CDR3 protein: CASSPELRTEAFF. As DNA, the CDR3 is TGCGCCAGCAGCCCGGAGCTAAGGACTGAAGCTTTCTTT.

The chain combines TRBV6-8 with TRBJ2-7; D possibly corresponds to TRBD1 (5 bases). Trimming cost V 6 bases and J 7 bases, with 13 bases left between them. The CDR3 totals 12 residues. The germline gives CDR1 MNHGY, CDR2 SAAAGT. In nucleotides, the CDR3 is TGTGCCAGCAGACTCAGGGCGTGGGAGCAGTACTTC. It encodes CASRLRAWEQYF.

J is TRBJ2-1 and V is TRBV7-3; 7 nucleotides line up with TRBD2. The V segment lost 5 bases and the J segment 3 bases; nucleotides outside the gene matches: 4. The CDR3 length is 14 residues. Germline CDR1 and CDR2: SGHTA and FQGTGA. CDR3 DNA: TGTGCCAGCAGCCCAGGACTAGTCTACAATGAGCAGTTCTTC. Protein: CASSPGLVYNEQFF.

The chain combines TRBV11-1 with TRBJ2-7; maybe TRBD1 (5 bases). Trimming took off 1 base at V and 5 bases at J, with 12 bases between the two ends. The germline CDR1 and CDR2 sequences are SGHAT and FQDESV (reference sequence). This CDR3 spans 14 amino acids. The CDR3, as DNA: TGTGCCAGCAGCTTAGGGGCAGGGCCCCACGAGCAGTACTTC. The encoded protein is CASSLGAGPHEQYF.

This chain uses TRBV15 with TRBJ1-5; no firm D call. Germline CDR1 and CDR2: LNHNV and YYDKDF (reference sequence). Trimming removed 3 bases from V and 0 bases from J, with 3 bases in between. CDR3 length equals 13 residues. CDR3 in amino acids: CATSSTSNQPQHF. CDR3 nucleotides: TGTGCCACCAGCAGTACTAGCAATCAGCCCCAGCATTTT.

This chain links TRBV5-1 with TRBJ2-3; 11 bases line up with TRBD2. The CDR3 has 15 residues. With V trimmed by 6 bases and J by 6 bases, 9 bases remained unmatched. Germline V gene data show CDR1 as SGHRS and CDR2 as YFSETQ. The CDR3 nucleotides are TGCGCCAGCACTACGGTAGCGGGGGGGCCCGATACGCAGTATTTT. Its protein product is CASTTVAGGPDTQYF. Looking up the rest from reference TRBV5-1 and TRBJ2-3 gives the full variable domain: KAGVTQTPRYLIKTRGQQVTLSCSPISGHRSVSWYQQTPGQGLQFLFEYFSETQRNKGNFPGRFSGRQFSNSRSEMNVSTLELGDSALYLCASTTVAGGPDTQYFGPGTRLTVL.

This clone came up a few times. The V call is TRBV6-5, the J call TRBJ1-2; no reliable D call. Germline CDR1 MNHEY, CDR2 SVGAGI. Trimming pared 7 bases from V and 0 bases from J, leaving 9 bases between. The CDR3 extends over 13 amino acids. The CDR3 here is CASTPAPNYGYTF. In nucleotides, the CDR3 is TGTGCCAGCACCCCAGCTCCTAACTATGGCTACACCTTC.

The chain employs TRBV13 and TRBJ2-5; unclear D gene. The end of the DNA is better explained by TRBJ2-7, so the J call may be wrong. Germline CDR1 and CDR2: PRHDT and FYEKMQ (reference sequence). This CDR3 contains 15 residues. The CDR3 DNA reads as TGTGCCAGCAGCTTAGGCAGGAGAAACTCCTACGAGCAGTACTTC. It specifies CASSLGRRNSYEQYF.